What follows describes a single TCR beta chain. The data originate from a study of blood T cell repertoires in COVID-19. TCRdb's table, derived via immunoSEQ multiplex PCR, lists solely in-frame clones and lacks some. In the table there are about 220,000 clones, over 75% of which are singletons. CDR3 size: 16 residues. Germline V gene lookup returns CDR1 SGHVS and CDR2 FQNEAQ. Germline trimming cut 5 bases from V and 4 bases from J; bases unmatched to any gene: 11. Material for sequencing was peripheral blood. This chain connects TRBV7-8 to TRBJ2-7, with 10 positions matching TRBD2. The TCR originated in a human donor in a cohort sampled during active COVID-19. CDR3 sequence reads: CASSAARTSGDYEQYF. The CDR3 DNA is TGTGCCAGCAGCGCCGCTCGGACTAGCGGTGATTACGAGCAGTACTTC. The whole variable domain, remainder taken from reference TRBV7-8 and TRBJ2-7, is GAGVSQSPRYKVAKRGQDVALRCDPISGHVSLFWYQQALGQGPEFLTYFQNEAQLDKSGLPSDRFFAERPEGSVSTLKIQRTQQEDSAVYLCASSAARTSGDYEQYFGPGTRLTVT.